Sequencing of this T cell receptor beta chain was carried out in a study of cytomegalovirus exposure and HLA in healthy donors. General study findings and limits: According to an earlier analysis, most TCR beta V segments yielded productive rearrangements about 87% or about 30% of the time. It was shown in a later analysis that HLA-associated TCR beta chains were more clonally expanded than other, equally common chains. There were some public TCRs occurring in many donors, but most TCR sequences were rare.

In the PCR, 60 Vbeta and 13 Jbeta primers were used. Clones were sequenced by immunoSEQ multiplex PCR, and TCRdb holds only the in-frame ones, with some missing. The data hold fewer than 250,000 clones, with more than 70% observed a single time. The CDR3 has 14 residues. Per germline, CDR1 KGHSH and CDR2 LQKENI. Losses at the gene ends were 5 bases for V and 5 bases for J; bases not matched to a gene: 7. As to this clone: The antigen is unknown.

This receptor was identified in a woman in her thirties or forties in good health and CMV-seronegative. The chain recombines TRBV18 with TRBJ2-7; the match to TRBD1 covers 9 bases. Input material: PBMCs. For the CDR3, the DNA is TGTGCCAGCTCAACCGGACAGGGGTCCCACGAGCAGTACTTC. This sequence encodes CASSTGQGSHEQYF.